The clone carrying this T cell receptor beta chain appeared many times. This entry belongs to a study of T-cell reconstitution after alpha-beta-depleted transplantation in children. CDR1 and CDR2 from the germline V gene are LGHNA and YNFKEQ. V dropped 0 bases and J dropped 4 bases, with 13 bases sitting between them. The CDR3 runs 16 residues. Unique molecular identifiers were built into the TCRbeta library. TCRdb independently ran MiXCR on the PCR reads; one entry per CDR3 protein. The sample gives around 600,000 distinct CDR3 sequences, roughly 15% of which show up once; approximately 1% is in the top ten.

Here the sequenced sample was PBMCs from the stem cell graft donor, taken from the stem cell graft. This TCR was recovered from a human donor who donated a stem cell graft to a child with acute myeloid leukemia. The chain uses TRBV4-2 and TRBJ2-1; the D is unclear. CDR3 nucleotide sequence: TGTGCCAGCAGCCAAGAGATGCTAGACCCGTACAATGAGCAGTTCTTC. It is translated as CASSQEMLDPYNEQFF.